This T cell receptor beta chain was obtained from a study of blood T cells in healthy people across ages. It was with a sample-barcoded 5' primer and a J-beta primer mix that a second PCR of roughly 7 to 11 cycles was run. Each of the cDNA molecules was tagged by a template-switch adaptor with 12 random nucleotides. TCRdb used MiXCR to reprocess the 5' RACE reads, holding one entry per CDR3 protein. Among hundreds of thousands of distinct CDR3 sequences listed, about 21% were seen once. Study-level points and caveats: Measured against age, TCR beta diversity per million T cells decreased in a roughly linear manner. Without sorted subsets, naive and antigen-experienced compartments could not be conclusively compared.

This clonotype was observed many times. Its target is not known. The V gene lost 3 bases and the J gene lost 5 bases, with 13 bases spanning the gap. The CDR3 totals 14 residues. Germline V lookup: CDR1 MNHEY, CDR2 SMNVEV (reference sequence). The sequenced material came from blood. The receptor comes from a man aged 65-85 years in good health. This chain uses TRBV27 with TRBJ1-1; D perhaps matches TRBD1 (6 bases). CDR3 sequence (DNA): TGTGCCAGCAGTTTGAACAGGGCGAGTACTGAAGCTTTCTTT. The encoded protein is CASSLNRASTEAFF.